These 9 T cell receptor beta chains originate from one sample sequenced in a study of regulatory T cells in long-lasting Graves disease. Specified time point: newly diagnosed GD, antithyroid drugs for less than 3 months. RNA from PBMCs was the source of the TCR library. In building TCR beta libraries, iRepertoire HTBI primers were used together with Arm-PCR of CDR3 regions. Using its own MiXCR run on the multiplex PCR reads, TCRdb lists one record per CDR3 protein. Of approximately 400,000 distinct CDR3 sequences listed, about 15% are singletons. These data were also filed under a second study, of T cells in Graves' hyperthyroidism and ophthalmopathy.

Source: peripheral blood mononuclear cells (PBMCs), taken at new diagnosis, from a patient treated with antithyroid drugs. The receptor set was obtained from a woman aged 30 to 39 with Graves disease.

This clonotype has at least ten counts. A read error may account for a junction end that differs from germline. This sequence joins TRBV5-1 and TRBJ2-1, with TRBD2 matching 12 bases. CDR1 is SGHRS and CDR2 is YFSETQ in the germline V gene. The CDR3 covers 19 residues. CDR3 amino acids: CASSLALRLAGAYYNEQFF. In DNA form, the CDR3 reads TGTGCCAGCAGCTTGGCCCTGAGACTAGCGGGAGCCTATTACAATGAGCAGTTCTTC.

This clonotype was seen only a few times. The V gene is TRBV20-1, the J gene TRBJ2-5; 11 bases agree with TRBD2. The germline CDR1 and CDR2 sequences are DFQATT and SNEGSKA (reference sequence). Losses at the gene ends were 1 base for V and 5 bases for J; bases not matched to a gene: 6. The CDR3 is made up of 15 amino acids. The CDR3 DNA follows: TGCAGTGCTAGAGTCGGGACTAGCGGAGGGGAGACCCAGTACTTC. Its translation: CSARVGTSGGETQYF.

This clonotype has ten or more counts. The chain employs TRBV3-1 and TRBJ2-1; D is perhaps TRBD1 (5 bases). V lost 1 base and J lost 2, with 12 bases in between. Germline CDR1 reads LGHDT; CDR2 reads YNNKEL (reference sequence). CDR3 length: 16 amino acids. The CDR3: CASSQGPRDPYNEQFF. CDR3 DNA: TGTGCCAGCAGCCAAGGGCCCAGGGATCCCTACAATGAGCAGTTCTTC.

At least ten counts were recorded for this clonotype. J is TRBJ2-3 and V is TRBV12-3 or TRBV12-4; tentative D call: TRBD1 (5 bases). V gave up 6 bases and J gave up 2 bases, with 6 bases separating them. This CDR3 contains 12 residues. CDR3 nucleotide sequence: TGTGCCAGCAGGGACAACACAGATACGCAGTATTTT. Its protein product is CASRDNTDTQYF.

The table lists this clonotype with many counts. V and J are TRBV28 and TRBJ2-3; D remains unclear. This CDR3 contains 15 residues. Trimming removed 2 bases at V and 1 base at J, with 10 bases between. Germline CDR1 is MDHEN and CDR2 is SYDVKM. Here the CDR3 DNA reads TGTGCCAGCAGTTTACGGCAGGTTGGCACAGATACGCAGTATTTT. Translated, it gives CASSLRQVGTDTQYF.

Only a few counts were recorded for this clonotype. The rearrangement uses TRBV5-6 and TRBJ2-2; the D call may be TRBD1 or TRBD2 (6 bases each). Between the trimmed V and J ends, which lost 6 bases and 9 bases, there was a span of 18 bases. Germline CDR1 SGHDT, CDR2 YYEEEE. The CDR3 covers 14 residues. The CDR3: CASKMWGARRELFF. CDR3 coding DNA: TGTGCCAGCAAAATGTGGGGGGCGCGAAGGGAGCTGTTTTTT.

The J gene is TRBJ1-5, the V gene TRBV7-9, with D uncertain. The CDR3 is 15 residues long. Trimming removed 0 bases at V and 5 bases at J, with 11 bases between. CDR1 SEHNR and CDR2 FQNEAQ come from the germline V gene (reference sequence). Written as DNA, the CDR3 is TGTGCCAGCAGCTTAGCAGGGAGCCGTGATCAGCCCCAGCATTTT. This translates into CASSLAGSRDQPQHF.

This clonotype has more than one count but fewer than ten. The rearrangement links TRBV19 to TRBJ2-1; 15 positions match TRBD2. Germline assignment: CDR1 LNHDA and CDR2 SQIVND (reference sequence). The junction had 7 bases not matched to a gene; V was cut back by 0 bases and J by 7 bases. The CDR3 runs 18 residues. In DNA, the CDR3 is TGTGCCAGTAGTATAGATCCCCCCGGGACTAGCGGGAGGAATGAGCAGTTCTTC. Residues: CASSIDPPGTSGRNEQFF.

This clonotype was seen ten or more times. The junction shows a germline mismatch at one end, possibly a read error. This chain links TRBV3-1 with TRBJ2-1, with D perhaps being TRBD1 or TRBD2 (5 bases each). The CDR3 is 12 residues long. Germline V gene sequence: CDR1 LGHDT, CDR2 YNNKEL (reference sequence). The CDR3 loop reads CASSQGGGPGLF. The DNA for the CDR3 is TGTGCCAGCAGCCAAGGGGGCGGGCCGGGGCTCTTC.